The TCR beta chain under discussion was sequenced for a study of T cell repertoires in cytomegalovirus infection (dated by TCRdb to about 2019). Regarding the study in general: The HLA type of each donor mattered for the analysis, because public TCR beta signatures pointed to carriage of CMV infection along with the matching HLA type.

For this clonotype: The clone's antigen remains unknown. Base quality data are lacking; no much larger clone is found one base away.

What the work shows at the level of the full study, not this receptor alone: The ex vivo response was dominated by HLA-C-restricted CMV-specific TCR beta clonotypes, and the single most frequent clonotype in two of eight donors was supplied by these HLA-C-restricted clonotypes. In both this cohort and an independent roughly 330-donor cohort, the cumulative frequency of public TCR beta family members distinguished carriers of CMV infection plus the relevant HLA type.

Sequencing used an Illumina HiSeq 1500. TCRdb applied fastp at Q25 and MiXCR to the public reads, then kept only in-frame beta chains. Records with the same CDR3 protein are collapsed into one entry carrying the most frequent genes and DNA. The sample records 740,000 or so distinct CDR3 sequences, roughly 36% of which are singletons. Of the sample, about 2.8% is held by the ten largest clones. CDR1 and CDR2, looked up from the germline V gene, are SQVTM and ANQGSEA. V gives up 3 bases and J gives up 2 bases, and the segment between their germline ends measures 16 bases. From cysteine to phenylalanine, the CDR3 is 15 amino acids long. The kept DNA is CDR3 alone, 45 bases in frame from the first base.

This TCR came from a human donor in good health (CMV status not recorded). Some clones in this sample may be carry-over from other donors' samples. The sample comprised PBMCs. The chain is made from TRBV29-1 and TRBJ2-5; the D assignment is uncertain and may be TRBD1 or TRBD2, with 5 bases supporting each. The DNA sequence is given as TGCAGCGTTGACCCGGGACGAACCCTGCAAGAGACCCAGTACTTC. It codes for CSVDPGRTLQETQYF.